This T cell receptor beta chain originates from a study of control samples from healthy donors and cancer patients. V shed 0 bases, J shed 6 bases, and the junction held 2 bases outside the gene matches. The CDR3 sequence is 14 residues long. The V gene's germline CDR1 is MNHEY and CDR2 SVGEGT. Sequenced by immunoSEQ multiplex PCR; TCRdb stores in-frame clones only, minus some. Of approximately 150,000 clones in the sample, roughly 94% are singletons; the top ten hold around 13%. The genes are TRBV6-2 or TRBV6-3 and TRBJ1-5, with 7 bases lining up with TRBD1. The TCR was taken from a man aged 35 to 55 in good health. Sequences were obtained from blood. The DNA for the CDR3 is TGTGCCAGCAGTTACTCGGCAGGGGGTCAGCCCCAGCATTTT. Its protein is CASSYSAGGQPQHF.